Listed here are 9 T cell receptor beta chains from one sample, sequenced in a study of low-dose radiotherapy and immunotherapy resistance in tumors. The time point here: after trial treatment. This sample's treatment: LDRT plus nivolumab, ipilimumab, low-dose cyclophosphamide and aspirin (RACIN trial). TRAV and TRBV primers primed cDNA for both TCRalpha and TCRbeta. For amplifying TCRs, the PCR ran for around 20 cycles with Phusion, which was used together with a constant-region primer and the adapter on the V primers. Each CDR3 protein is one row after TCRdb ran MiXCR on the reads. The sample yields 65,000 to 95,000 distinct CDR3 sequences, 15% to 20% seen once. The sample in question was PBMCs, obtained after low-dose radiotherapy plus immunotherapy. These receptor sequences come from a male donor with prostate cancer.

In the case of this clonotype: A single base is all that separates this from a far larger clone, so a read error is likely. V gene TRBV28 combines with J gene TRBJ2-7; D call uncertain. Trimming removed 6 bases from V and 7 bases from J, with 25 bases in between. Germline V gives CDR1 MDHEN, CDR2 SYDVKM. The CDR3 is 16 amino acids. The CDR3 sequence is CASRLDSTLTYNEQYF. The CDR3 DNA reads TGTGCCAGCAGGCTTGACTCGACGCTGACCTACAATGAGCAGTACTTC.

In its sample, this clonotype was seen many times. The V gene is TRBV7-2, the J gene TRBJ2-1, with 8 bases lining up with TRBD2. The J segment lost 9 bases and the V segment lost 1 base, leaving 8 bases of the junction unmatched. The V gene's germline CDR1 is SGHTA and CDR2 FQGNSA. The CDR3 has 15 residues. The CDR3: CASSLGRLAIGEQFF. As DNA, the CDR3 is TGTGCCAGCAGCTTAGGGAGACTAGCGATCGGTGAGCAGTTCTTC.

This clonotype was seen many times. The chain couples TRBV15 to TRBJ2-7; perhaps TRBD2 as D (5 bases). The germline gives CDR1 LNHNV, CDR2 YYDKDF (reference sequence). V shed 0 bases and J shed 1 base, with 16 bases lying between them. The CDR3 is made up of 17 amino acids. The CDR3 sequence: CATSRDKGVTRSYEQYF. For the CDR3, the DNA is TGTGCCACCAGCAGAGATAAGGGAGTAACCAGATCCTACGAGCAGTACTTC. The full variable domain, its missing parts supplied by reference TRBV15 and TRBJ2-7, is DAMVIQNPRYQVTQFGKPVTLSCSQTLNHNVMYWYQQKSSQAPKLLFHYYDKDFNNEADTPDNFQSRRPNTSFCFLDIRSPGLGDTAMYLCATSRDKGVTRSYEQYFGPGTRLTVT.

This clonotype was detected a few times. The J gene is TRBJ2-3, the V gene TRBV5-1, with TRBD1 matching 8 bases. V trimming: 4 bases; J trimming: 2 bases; junction bases outside the gene matches: 3. CDR3 length: 14 amino acids. Germline V gene data show CDR1 as SGHRS and CDR2 as YFSETQ. Here the CDR3 reads CASSGQGLTDTQYF. The CDR3 DNA follows: TGCGCCAGCAGCGGACAGGGCCTCACAGATACGCAGTATTTT.

There are many counts of this clonotype. J is TRBJ1-5 and V is TRBV2; 8 bases are a match to TRBD1. With V trimmed by 5 bases and J by 5 bases, 5 bases remained unmatched. Per germline, CDR1 SNHLY and CDR2 FYNNEI. The CDR3 runs to 14 residues. In DNA form, the CDR3 reads TGTGCCAGCAGTCTTGTACAGGGGGATCAGCCCCAGCATTTT. Its translation: CASSLVQGDQPQHF.

This clonotype was seen a handful of times. The genes are TRBV27 and TRBJ2-7; 9 nucleotides match TRBD2. Germline CDR1 is MNHEY and CDR2 is SMNVEV (reference sequence). The CDR3 consists of 15 residues. J lost 6 bases, V lost 3 bases, and 9 bases had no gene match. Here the CDR3 DNA reads TGTGCCAGCAGTTTGATGGTAGCGGGAGCGGGCGAGCAGTACTTC. Its protein product is CASSLMVAGAGEQYF.

Regarding this clonotype: A far larger clone is one nucleotide away, so this likely arose from a read error. The chain uses TRBV9 and TRBJ2-7; TRBD2 matches 7 bases. Germline V gene sequence: CDR1 SGDLS, CDR2 YYNGEE. Trimming at V came to 4 bases and at J to 7 bases, leaving 8 bases not matched to a gene. CDR3 length equals 13 residues. Written as DNA, the CDR3 is TGTGCCAGCAGCCTAGCGGCTTACAATGAGCAGTACTTC. Amino acids: CASSLAAYNEQYF.

This clonotype was counted between two and nine times. Because the CDR3's place on the DNA is in doubt, the DNA is left out and the CDR3 is given as listed by TCRdb. CDR3 protein: CASSQDMDPYTGELFFF. The chain has TRBV3-1 and TRBJ2-2; the table's D call TRBD1 went unverified against the DNA. The CDR3 spans 17 residues, counting both ends. CDR1 and CDR2 from the germline V gene are LGHDT and YNNKEL (reference sequence).

This chain connects TRBV20-1 to TRBJ2-3; D is undetermined. The V gene's germline CDR1 is DFQATT and CDR2 SNEGSKA (reference sequence). Trimming cost V 6 bases and J 6 bases, with 13 bases left between them. The CDR3 totals 12 residues. CDR3 sequence reads: CSALPGLDTQYF. DNA of the CDR3: TGCAGTGCGCTTCCTGGTTTGGATACGCAGTATTTT.